Sequencing of this TCR beta chain was carried out in a study of T cell therapy after organ transplantation. Study-wide background: T cells were expanded about two weeks with 30 CMV class I/II epitopes.

The method was immunoSEQ multiplex PCR; TCRdb's version includes in-frame clones alone and lacks a portion of them. The sample includes 45,000 to 60,000 clones, around 93% of them seen just once. About this clone: What it binds is not known.

Study-wide results and limits: Minimal repertoire change after therapy followed marked pretherapy expansions in nonresponders. Few nonresponder expansions may reflect low coverage from poor CD8+ yield.

The source of this sequence is a human patient who had received a solid organ transplant and had CMV disease. This material consisted of CD8+ T cells from blood, taken before autologous CMV-specific T cell therapy.

DNA of the CDR3: TGTGCCAGCCGGTCGGGGGCAACCTACAATGAGCAGTTCTTC. It is translated as CASRSGATYNEQFF. This chain connects TRBV27 to TRBJ2-1; perhaps D is TRBD1 or TRBD2 (6 bases each). V gave up 8 bases and J gave up 2 bases, with 13 bases separating them. Germline values: CDR1 MNHEY, CDR2 SMNVEV (reference sequence). This CDR3 has 14 residues.